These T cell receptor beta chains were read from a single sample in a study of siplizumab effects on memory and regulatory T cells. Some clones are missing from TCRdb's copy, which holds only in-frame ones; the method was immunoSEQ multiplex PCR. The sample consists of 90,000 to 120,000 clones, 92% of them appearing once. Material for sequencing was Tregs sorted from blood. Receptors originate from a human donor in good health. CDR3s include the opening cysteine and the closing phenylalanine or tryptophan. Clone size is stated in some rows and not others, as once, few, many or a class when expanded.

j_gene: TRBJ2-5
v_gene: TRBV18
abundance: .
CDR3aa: CASSPRGPGETQYF

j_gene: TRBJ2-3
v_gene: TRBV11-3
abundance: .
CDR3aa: CASSLGRPTDTQYF

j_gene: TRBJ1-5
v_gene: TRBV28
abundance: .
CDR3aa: CASSLDGAYSNQPQHF

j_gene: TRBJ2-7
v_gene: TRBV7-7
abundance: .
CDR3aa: CASSLTGLLGEQYF

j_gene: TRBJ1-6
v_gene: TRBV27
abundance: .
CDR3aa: CASSLTSSSPLHF

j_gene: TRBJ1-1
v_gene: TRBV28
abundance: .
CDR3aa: CASSFRGFSTEAFF

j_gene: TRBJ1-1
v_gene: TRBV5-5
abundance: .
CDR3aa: CASSMSVGRTEAFF

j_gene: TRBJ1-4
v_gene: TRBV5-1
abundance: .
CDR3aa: CASRRVGLNEKLFF

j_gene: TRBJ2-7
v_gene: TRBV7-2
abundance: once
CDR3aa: CASSLAPTGLTLSYEQYF

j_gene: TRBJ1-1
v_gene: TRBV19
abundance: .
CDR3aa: CASSIFKGSTEAFF

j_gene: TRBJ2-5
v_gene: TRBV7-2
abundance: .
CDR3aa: CASSFRDAETQYF

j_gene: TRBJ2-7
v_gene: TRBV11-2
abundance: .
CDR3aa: CASSLALYQYEQYF

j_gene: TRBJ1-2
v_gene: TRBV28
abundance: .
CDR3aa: CASSFWFGTTYGYTF

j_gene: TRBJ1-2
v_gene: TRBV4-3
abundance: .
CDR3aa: CASSPDGGRGYGYTF

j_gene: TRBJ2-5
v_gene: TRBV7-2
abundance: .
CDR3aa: CASSFSVQETQYF

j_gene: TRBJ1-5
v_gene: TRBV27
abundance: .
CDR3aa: CASSLRQGDNQPQHF

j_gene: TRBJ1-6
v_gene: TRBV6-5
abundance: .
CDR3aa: CASRNLRGSPLHF

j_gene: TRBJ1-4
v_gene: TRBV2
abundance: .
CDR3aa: CASSLNRDQEKLFF

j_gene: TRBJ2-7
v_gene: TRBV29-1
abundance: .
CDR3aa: CSVASHEQYF

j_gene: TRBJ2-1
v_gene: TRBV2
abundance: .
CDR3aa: CASNGLAETYNEQFF

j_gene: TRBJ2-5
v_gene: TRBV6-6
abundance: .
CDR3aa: CASSSGLAGRQETQYF

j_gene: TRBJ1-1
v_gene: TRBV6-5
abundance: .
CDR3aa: CASKIRWGTEAFF

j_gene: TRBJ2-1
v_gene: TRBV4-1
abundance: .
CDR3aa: CASSQDYVMSYNEQFF

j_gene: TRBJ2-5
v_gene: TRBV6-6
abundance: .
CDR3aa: CASSYSRAGVGETQYF

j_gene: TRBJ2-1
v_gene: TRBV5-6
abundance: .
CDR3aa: CASSLQGPYNEQFF

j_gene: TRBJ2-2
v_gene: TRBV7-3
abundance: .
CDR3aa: CASSPHPSPGLLFF

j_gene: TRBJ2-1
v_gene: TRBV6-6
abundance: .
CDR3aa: CASRERTGGEQFF

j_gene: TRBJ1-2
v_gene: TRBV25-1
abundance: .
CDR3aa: CASSAPANYGYTF

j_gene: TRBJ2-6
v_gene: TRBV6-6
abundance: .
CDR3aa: CASSRQRVSGANVLTF

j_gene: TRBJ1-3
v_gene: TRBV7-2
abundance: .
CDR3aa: CASSDRVSGNTIYF

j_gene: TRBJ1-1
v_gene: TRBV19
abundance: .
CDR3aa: CASRPDRGTEAFF

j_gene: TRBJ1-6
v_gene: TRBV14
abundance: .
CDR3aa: CASSQDYRHSPLHF

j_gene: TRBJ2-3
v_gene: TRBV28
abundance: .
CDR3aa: CASSLGGSGSGADTQYF

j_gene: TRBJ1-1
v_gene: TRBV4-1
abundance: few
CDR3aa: CASSLRDRNTEAFF

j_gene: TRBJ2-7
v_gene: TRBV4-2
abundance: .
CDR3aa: CASSQDTPYEQYF

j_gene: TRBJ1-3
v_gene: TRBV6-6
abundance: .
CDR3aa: CASRPAYLPGNTIYF

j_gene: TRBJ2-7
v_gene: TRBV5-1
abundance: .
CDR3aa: CASSSMTGNHEQYF

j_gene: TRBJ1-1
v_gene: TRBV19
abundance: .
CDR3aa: CASSTTYNRAFF

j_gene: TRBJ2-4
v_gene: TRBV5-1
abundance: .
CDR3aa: CASSPGLADDTIAKNIQYF

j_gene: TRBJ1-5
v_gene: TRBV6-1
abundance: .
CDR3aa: CASIGSNQPQHF

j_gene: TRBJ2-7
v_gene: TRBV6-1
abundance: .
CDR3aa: CASQWGTESYEQYF

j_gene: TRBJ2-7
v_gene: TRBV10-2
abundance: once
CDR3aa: CASCRRAGDYEQYF